The 10 T cell receptor beta chains below come from one sample, sequenced in a study of T-cell memory formation after mild COVID-19. In TCRdb, the 5' RACE reads were re-called with MiXCR into one record per CDR3 protein. The sample has approximately 46,000 distinct CDR3 sequences, over 6.5% seen once. Sequencing was performed on PBMCs or a T cell subset sorted from them (not recorded which). The source of these receptors is an adult who had mild COVID-19 (a few samples of this study predate the infection). Cell type and time point are not known.

This clonotype was recorded a few times. The V and J genes are TRBV30 and TRBJ2-1; 14 nucleotides line up with TRBD2. The CDR3 totals 16 residues. Germline loops: CDR1 GTSNPN, CDR2 SVGIG (reference sequence). V shed 2 bases and J 7 bases; nucleotides not matched to a gene: 7. In DNA form, the CDR3 reads TGTGCCTGGAGTCCCCTGGGACTAGCGGGAGTAAATGAGCAGTTCTTC. It codes for CAWSPLGLAGVNEQFF.

Many counts were recorded for this clonotype. The V and J genes are TRBV14 and TRBJ2-4, with a weak D call TRBD2 (6 bases). The germline gives CDR1 SGHDN, CDR2 FVKESK. This CDR3 has 11 residues. The V end was cut by 5 bases, the J end by 10 bases, with 9 bases between. The CDR3 DNA is TGTGCCAGCAGCGGGGGGAGGATTCAGTACTTC. Its protein product is CASSGGRIQYF.

This clonotype came up many times. The chain carries TRBV11-2 and TRBJ2-7; D remains ambiguous. Germline V gives CDR1 SGHAT, CDR2 FQNNGV. V dropped 5 bases and J dropped 3 bases, with 20 bases sitting between them. The CDR3 spans 16 residues. CDR3 DNA sequence: TGTGCCAGCAGCCCAACCAGACGAGTAGGAGACTACGAGCAGTACTTC. Translation: CASSPTRRVGDYEQYF.

The chain recombines TRBV11-3 with TRBJ1-2; D perhaps matches TRBD1 (5 bases). The germline CDR1 and CDR2 sequences are SGHNT and YENEEA. The CDR3 runs 12 residues. Trimming took 5 bases from V and 8 from J, leaving 12 bases between them. The CDR3 region is CASSQGAEGYTF. CDR3 nucleotide sequence: TGTGCCAGCAGCCAGGGCGCGGAGGGCTACACCTTC.

This clonotype was seen at least ten times. V and J are TRBV4-1 and TRBJ1-1; D possibly corresponds to TRBD1 (6 bases). Trimming removed 1 base from V and 10 bases from J, with 13 bases in between. The CDR3 extends over 13 amino acids. CDR1 is MGHRA and CDR2 is YSYEKL in the germline V gene. The CDR3 DNA sequence: TGCGCCAGCAGCCAAGTGGGGGGCTTGGGAGCTTTCTTT. This sequence encodes CASSQVGGLGAFF.

CDR3 DNA sequence: TGTGCCAGCGCCCTCGGGGGGGGGACTAGCGGTGAGCAGTTCTTC. Its translation is CASALGGGTSGEQFF. The chain has TRBV12-3 or TRBV12-4 and TRBJ2-1; 11 nucleotides align to TRBD2. With V trimmed by 8 bases and J by 9 bases, 12 bases remained unmatched. There are 15 residues in the CDR3.

This clonotype has ten or more counts. This chain connects TRBV7-9 to TRBJ1-1, with D perhaps TRBD1 (5 bases). The V gene lost 6 bases and the J gene lost 3 bases, with 11 bases spanning the gap. Germline V gene data show CDR1 as SEHNR and CDR2 as FQNEAQ (reference sequence). The CDR3 loop spans 13 amino acids. CDR3 sequence reads: CASRSQGYTEAFF. DNA for the CDR3: TGTGCCAGCAGATCTCAGGGTTACACTGAAGCTTTCTTT.

This clonotype qualifies as medium-sized. The J gene is TRBJ2-5, the V gene TRBV12-3 or TRBV12-4, with a possible D match to TRBD1 (6 bases). V was shortened by 6 bases and J by 3 bases, with 23 bases between the two germline ends. This CDR3 has 17 residues. CDR3 region: CASSLMGARDGKETQYF. As DNA, the CDR3 is TGTGCCAGCAGCCTAATGGGGGCCCGGGACGGCAAAGAGACCCAGTACTTC.

This clonotype was observed many times. V is TRBV12-3 or TRBV12-4 and J is TRBJ2-6; either TRBD1 or TRBD2 may fit D (5 bases each). V lost 0 bases and J lost 0, with 15 bases in between. The CDR3 contains 19 residues. The CDR3 region has the DNA TGTGCCAGCAGTTTAGCGGGACCTCGACCTAGCTCTGGGGCCAACGTCCTGACTTTC. It specifies CASSLAGPRPSSGANVLTF.

The genes are TRBV6-2 or TRBV6-3 and TRBJ1-1; TRBD1 aligns across 11 bases. The CDR3 has 14 amino acids. V lost 5 bases to trimming and J lost 9 bases; unmatched junction nucleotides: 8. Germline CDR1 reads MNHEY; CDR2 reads SVGEGT. CDR3 DNA: TGTGCCAGCAGTCCCCCCGGGACAGGGGGAAAAGCTTTCTTT. Its translation is CASSPPGTGGKAFF.